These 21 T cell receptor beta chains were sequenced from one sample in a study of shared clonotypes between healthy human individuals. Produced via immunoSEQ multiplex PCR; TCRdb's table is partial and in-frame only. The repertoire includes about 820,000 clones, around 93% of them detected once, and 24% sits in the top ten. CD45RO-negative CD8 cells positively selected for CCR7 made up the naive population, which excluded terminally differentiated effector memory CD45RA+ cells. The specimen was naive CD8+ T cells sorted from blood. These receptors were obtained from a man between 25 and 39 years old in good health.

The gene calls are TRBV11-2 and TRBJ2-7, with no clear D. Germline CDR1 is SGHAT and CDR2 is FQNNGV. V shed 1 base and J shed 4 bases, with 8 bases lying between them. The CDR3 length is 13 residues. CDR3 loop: CASSLGPRYEQYF. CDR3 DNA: TGTGCCAGCAGCTTAGGCCCTAGGTACGAGCAGTACTTC.

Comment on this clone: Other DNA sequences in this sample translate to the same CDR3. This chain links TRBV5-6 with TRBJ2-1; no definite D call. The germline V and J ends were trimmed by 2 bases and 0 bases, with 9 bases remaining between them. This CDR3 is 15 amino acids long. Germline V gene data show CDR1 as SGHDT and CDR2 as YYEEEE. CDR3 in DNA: TGTGCCAGCAGCTTAGGCGCTTCCTCCTACAATGAGCAGTTCTTC. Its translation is CASSLGASSYNEQFF.

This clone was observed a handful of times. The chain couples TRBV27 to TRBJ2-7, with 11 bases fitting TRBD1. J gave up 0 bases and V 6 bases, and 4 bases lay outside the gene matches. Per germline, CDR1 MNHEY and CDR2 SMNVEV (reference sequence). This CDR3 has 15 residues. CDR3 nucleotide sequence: TGTGCCAGCAGCCCCGGGACAGGGGGCTCCTACGAGCAGTACTTC. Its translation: CASSPGTGGSYEQYF.

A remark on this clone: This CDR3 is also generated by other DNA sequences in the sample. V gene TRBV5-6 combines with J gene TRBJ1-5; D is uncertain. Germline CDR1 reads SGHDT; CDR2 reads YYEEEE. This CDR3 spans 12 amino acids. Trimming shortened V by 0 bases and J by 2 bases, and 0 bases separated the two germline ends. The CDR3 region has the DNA TGTGCCAGCAGCTTGGGCAATCAGCCCCAGCATTTT. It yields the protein CASSLGNQPQHF. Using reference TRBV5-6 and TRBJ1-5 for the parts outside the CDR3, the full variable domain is DAGVTQSPTHLIKTRGQQVTLRCSPKSGHDTVSWYQQALGQGPQFIFQYYEEEERQRGNFPDRFSGHQFPNYSSELNVNALLLGDSALYLCASSLGNQPQHFGDGTRLSIL.

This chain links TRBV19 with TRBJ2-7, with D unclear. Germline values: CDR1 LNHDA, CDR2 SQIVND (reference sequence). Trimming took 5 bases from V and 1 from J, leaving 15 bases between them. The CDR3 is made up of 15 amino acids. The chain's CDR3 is CASSSALTPSYEQYF. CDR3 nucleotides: TGTGCCAGTAGTTCAGCCCTTACACCGTCCTACGAGCAGTACTTC.

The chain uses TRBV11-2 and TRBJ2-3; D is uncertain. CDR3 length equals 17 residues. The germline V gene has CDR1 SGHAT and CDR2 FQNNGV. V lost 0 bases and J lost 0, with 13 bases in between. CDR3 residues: CASSLDGRRTSTDTQYF. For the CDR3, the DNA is TGTGCCAGCAGCTTAGACGGCAGGCGAACTAGCACAGATACGCAGTATTTT.

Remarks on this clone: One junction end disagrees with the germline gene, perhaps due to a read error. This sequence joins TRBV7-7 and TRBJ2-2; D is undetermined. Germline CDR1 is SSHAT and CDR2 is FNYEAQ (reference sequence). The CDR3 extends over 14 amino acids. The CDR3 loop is CASRPGPDTGELFF. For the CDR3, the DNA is TGTGCTAGCAGGCCGGGTCCTGACACCGGGGAGCTGTTTTTT.

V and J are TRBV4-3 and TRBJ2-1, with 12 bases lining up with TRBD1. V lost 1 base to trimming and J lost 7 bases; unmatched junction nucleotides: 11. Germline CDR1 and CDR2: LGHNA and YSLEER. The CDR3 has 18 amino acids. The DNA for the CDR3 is TGCGCCAGCAGCCAAGTTTTGGCCGGGACAGGGGGCTTGAATGAGCAGTTCTTC. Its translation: CASSQVLAGTGGLNEQFF.

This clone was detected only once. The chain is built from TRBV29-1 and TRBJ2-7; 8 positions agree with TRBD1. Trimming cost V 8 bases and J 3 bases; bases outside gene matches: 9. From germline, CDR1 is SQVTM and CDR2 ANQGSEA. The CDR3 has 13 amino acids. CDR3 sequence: CSIPGTGLYEQYF. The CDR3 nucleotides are TGCAGCATTCCCGGGACAGGACTCTACGAGCAGTACTTC.

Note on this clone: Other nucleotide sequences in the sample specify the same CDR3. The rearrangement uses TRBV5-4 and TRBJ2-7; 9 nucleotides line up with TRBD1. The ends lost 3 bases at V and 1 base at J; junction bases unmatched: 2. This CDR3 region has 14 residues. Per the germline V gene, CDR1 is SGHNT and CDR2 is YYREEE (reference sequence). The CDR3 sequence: CASSSTGGSYEQYF. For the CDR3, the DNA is TGTGCCAGCAGCTCGACAGGGGGTTCCTACGAGCAGTACTTC.

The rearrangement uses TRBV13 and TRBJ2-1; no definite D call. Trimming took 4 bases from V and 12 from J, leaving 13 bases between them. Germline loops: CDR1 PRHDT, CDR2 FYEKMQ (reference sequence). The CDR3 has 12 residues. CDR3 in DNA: TGTGCCAGCAGCTCCTCAGTATCGCTGCAGTTCTTC. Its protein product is CASSSSVSLQFF. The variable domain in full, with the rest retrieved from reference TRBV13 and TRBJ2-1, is AAGVIQSPRHLIKEKRETATLKCYPIPRHDTVYWYQQGPGQDPQFLISFYEKMQSDKGSIPDRFSAQQFSDYHSELNMSSLELGDSALYFCASSSSVSLQFFGPGTRLTVL.

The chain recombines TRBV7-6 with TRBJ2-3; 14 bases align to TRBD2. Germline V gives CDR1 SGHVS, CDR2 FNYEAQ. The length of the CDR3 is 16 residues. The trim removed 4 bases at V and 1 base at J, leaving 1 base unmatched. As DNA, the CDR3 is TGTGCCAGCAGCTCGACTAGCGGGAGGGGCACAGATACGCAGTATTTT. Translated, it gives CASSSTSGRGTDTQYF.

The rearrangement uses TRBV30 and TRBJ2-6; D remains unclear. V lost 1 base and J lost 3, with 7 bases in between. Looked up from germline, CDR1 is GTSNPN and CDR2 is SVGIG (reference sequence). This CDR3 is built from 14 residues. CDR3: CAWSGAIGANVLTF. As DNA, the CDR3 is TGTGCCTGGAGTGGGGCAATTGGGGCCAACGTCCTGACTTTC.

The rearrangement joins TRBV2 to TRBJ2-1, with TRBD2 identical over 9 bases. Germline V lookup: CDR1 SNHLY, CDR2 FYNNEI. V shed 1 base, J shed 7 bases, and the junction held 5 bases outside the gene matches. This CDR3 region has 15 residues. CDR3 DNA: TGTGCCAGCAGTGAAGGGCGGGAGGGCCGTAATGAGCAGTTCTTC. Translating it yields CASSEGREGRNEQFF. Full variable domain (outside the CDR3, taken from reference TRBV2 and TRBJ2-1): EPEVTQTPSHQVTQMGQEVILRCVPISNHLYFYWYRQILGQKVEFLVSFYNNEISEKSEIFDDQFSVERPDGSNFTLKIRSTKLEDSAMYFCASSEGREGRNEQFFGPGTRLTVL.

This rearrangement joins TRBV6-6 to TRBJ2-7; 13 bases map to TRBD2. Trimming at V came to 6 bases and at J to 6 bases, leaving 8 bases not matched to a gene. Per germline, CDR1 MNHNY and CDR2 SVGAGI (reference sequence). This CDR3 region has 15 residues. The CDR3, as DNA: TGTGCCAGCAGCCTTGGACTAGCGGGAGAAGGCGAGCAGTACTTC. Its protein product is CASSLGLAGEGEQYF.

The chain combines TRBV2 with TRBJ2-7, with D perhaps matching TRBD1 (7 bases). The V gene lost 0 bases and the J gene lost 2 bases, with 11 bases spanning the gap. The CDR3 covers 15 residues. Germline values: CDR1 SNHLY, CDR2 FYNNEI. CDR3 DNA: TGTGCCAGCAGTGAAGCAGGGGGGACAGCCTACGAGCAGTACTTC. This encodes CASSEAGGTAYEQYF.

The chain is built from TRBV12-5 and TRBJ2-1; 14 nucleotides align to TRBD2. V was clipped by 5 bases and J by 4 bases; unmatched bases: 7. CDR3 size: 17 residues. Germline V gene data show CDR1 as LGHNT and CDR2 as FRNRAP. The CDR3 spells CASGPGTSGSRYNEQFF. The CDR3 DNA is TGTGCTAGTGGTCCGGGGACTAGCGGGAGTAGATACAATGAGCAGTTCTTC. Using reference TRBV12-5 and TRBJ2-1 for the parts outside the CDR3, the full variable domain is DARVTQTPRHKVTEMGQEVTMRCQPILGHNTVFWYRQTMMQGLELLAYFRNRAPLDDSGMPKDRFSAEMPDATLATLKIQPSEPRDSAVYFCASGPGTSGSRYNEQFFGPGTRLTVL.

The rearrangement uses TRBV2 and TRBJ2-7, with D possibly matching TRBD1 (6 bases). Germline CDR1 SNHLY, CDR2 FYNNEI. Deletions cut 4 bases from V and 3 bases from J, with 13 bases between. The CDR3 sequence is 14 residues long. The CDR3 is CASSVMWDNYEQYF. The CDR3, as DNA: TGTGCCAGCAGTGTTATGTGGGACAACTACGAGCAGTACTTC.

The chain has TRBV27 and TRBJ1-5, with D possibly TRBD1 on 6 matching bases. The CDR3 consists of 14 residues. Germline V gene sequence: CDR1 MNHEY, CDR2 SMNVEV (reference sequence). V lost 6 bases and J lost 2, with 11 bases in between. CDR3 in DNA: TGTGCCAGCAGATTGCGACAGGGCAATCAGCCCCAGCATTTT. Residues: CASRLRQGNQPQHF.

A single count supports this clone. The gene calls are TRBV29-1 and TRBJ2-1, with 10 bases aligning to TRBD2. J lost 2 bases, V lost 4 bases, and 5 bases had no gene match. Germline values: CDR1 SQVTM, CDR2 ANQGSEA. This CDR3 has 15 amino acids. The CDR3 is CSVGTSGSPYNEQFF. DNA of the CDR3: TGCAGCGTTGGGACTAGCGGCAGCCCCTACAATGAGCAGTTCTTC.

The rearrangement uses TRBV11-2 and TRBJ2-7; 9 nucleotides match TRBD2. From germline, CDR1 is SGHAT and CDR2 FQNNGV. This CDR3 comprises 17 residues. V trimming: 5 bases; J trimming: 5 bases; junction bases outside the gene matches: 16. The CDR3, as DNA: TGTGCCAGCAGCCCACCCCCCTACCCAGCGGGAGGTAACGAGCAGTACTTC. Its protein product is CASSPPPYPAGGNEQYF.